This TCR beta chain was observed in a study of shared clonotypes between healthy human individuals (dated by TCRdb to the early 2020s). About the investigation overall: A couple of women and three men aged 18 to 49 years were included in the cohort. Different laboratories and diverse techniques were used to prepare libraries and sequence TCR repertoires, to increase sequencing depth and limit assay-specific biases. Blood TCR repertoires of four to six healthy adults were deeply sequenced to estimate repertoire size and the extent of clonotype sharing between individuals. For each donor, three plates each were used for CD4 naive and CD4 memory, two plates were used for CD8 naive, and one plate was used for CD8 memory. Between about 0.94 and 8.9 billion PBMCs per donor were obtained by leukapheresis. Study-level results and caveats: Pairwise subsampling led to the expectation that sequencing depth would affect the degree of clonotype sharing among donors. Approximately 5% of naive CD4, around 3.6% of naive CD8, 2.3% of memory CD4, and roughly 0.4% of memory CD8 clonotypes were shared across several donors. Sampling was limited to blood, and TCR repertoires in tissue likely differ from TCR repertoires in blood. Compared with non-shared clonotypes, clonotypes shared by all four sorted-subset donors had higher generation probabilities. Estimated clonotype richness was generally larger for naive than for memory subsets. Because the study included only a small number of donors, the genetic and exposure-history diversity represented was limited. Rarefaction of sorted-subset datasets indicated incomplete sequencing despite the large sequencing depth.

From the germline V gene, CDR1 is KGHSH and CDR2 is LQKENI. From cysteine to phenylalanine, the CDR3 is 15 amino acids long. Only CDR3 DNA remains: 45 bases, in frame from the first base. V is shortened by 3 bases, J by 1 base, and the region joining them spans 12 bases. Healthy HIV-negative adults with no recently reported acute infections or vaccinations were included as donors. Every donor was a Caucasian adult residing in Nashville, Tennessee, USA. Magnetic negative selection was used to enrich CD4+ T cells, after which naive cells were positively selected on CD45RA and the negative fraction became the memory subset. After blood collection by leukapheresis, PBMCs were isolated using Ficoll-Histopaque density gradient centrifugation and then cryopreserved in the vapor phase of liquid nitrogen. Analytical flow cytometry was used to check the purity and quantity of each magnetically sorted T cell population. Each sorted fraction had its genomic DNA isolated and then quantified by UV absorbance on a Nanodrop 2000c.

Using the deep immunoSEQ assay, multiplex PCR amplified TCR CDR3 regions from genomic DNA. For each cell subset, the extracted genomic DNA was distributed evenly across all wells of several immunoSEQ 96-well plates, and each plate served as one replicate. For sorted subsets, about 200 ng genomic DNA, equal to tens of thousands of T cell genomes, was loaded into each replicate PCR. The purified libraries were quantified using a Qubit 3.0 fluorometer, sized with a Bioanalyzer 2100, and then quantified again using the KAPA Library Quantification kit. Every immunoSEQ 96-well plate was sequenced on a dedicated single-read 150-cycle Illumina NextSeq 550 flow cell. As for how the authors treated the data: The immunoSEQ output contained only junctional sequences without quality scores, so filtering could not match that applied to full-length reads. Sequences were annotated with PyIR, a Python wrapper for IgBLAST v1.9, using IMGT germline references to assign V/J genes and CDR3. Reads with weak V/J assignments (E-value above 1e-6), missing CDR3, stop codons, out-of-frame junctions, or ambiguous translated residues were removed. V3J clonotypes were defined as sequences sharing an identical inferred V gene, J gene, and CDR3 amino acid sequence. The percentage overlap between two repertoires was calculated by dividing the number of shared unique clonotypes by the size of the smaller repertoire. Repertoire richness was assessed with RTK rarefaction, the Chao1 estimator, and Recon v2.1 estimates of unobserved clonotypes. Generation probabilities for all TCRbeta clonotypes obtained by the gDNA method from four donors were computed using OLGA. As stored in TCRdb, this immuneACCESS dataset retains in-frame rearrangements with V and J assigned. A fraction of the clones does not appear; measured against another copy, unresolved V genes explain less than half of the discrepancy, and the remainder lacks a known reason. That table furnishes V, J and clone size, whereas the DNA furnished D and trimming. For this sample there are some 580,000 clones; about 96% appear just once. 0.055% to 0.07% of the sample rests with the top ten.

The count of this clone is one. No cognate antigen has been identified for it. Base qualities are not at hand, and no much larger clone is one base apart. Material: naive CD4+ T cells sorted from blood. According to the study, the label for this sample's cell subset or site signals: CD45RA+ positively selected. The source is a young woman in good health. Here the chain combines TRBV18 and TRBJ1-1; TRBD1 is perhaps the D gene, given 6 matching bases. The CDR3 loop reads CASSPQGLGNTEAFF. The sequence in DNA is TGTGCCAGCTCACCTCAGGGGTTGGGGAACACTGAAGCTTTCTTT. The CDR3 plus the reference TRBV18 and TRBJ1-1 genes for the other parts give the full variable domain: NAGVMQNPRHLVRRRGQEARLRCSPMKGHSHVYWYRQLPEEGLKFMVYLQKENIIDESGMPKERFSAEFPKEGPSILRIQQVVRGDSAAYFCASSPQGLGNTEAFFGQGTRLTVV.